This T cell receptor (beta chain) is drawn from a study of identical twins. Whole-study findings and limits: Its conclusions, products of cross-sectional statistical analysis, did not come from following the same donors.

This clonotype appeared a few times. The antigen remains unidentified. In germline, CDR1 is MGHDK, CDR2 SYGVNS. The V gene lost 5 bases and the J gene lost 5 bases, with 4 bases spanning the gap. The CDR3 runs 11 residues. TCRdb reanalysed the 5' RACE reads using MiXCR and keeps one entry per CDR3 protein. The sample lists some 630,000 distinct CDR3 sequences, 7% to 7.5% seen once, with approximately 1.5% in the top ten. The same data also went into a second study, on yellow fever vaccine responses in identical twins.

The V call is TRBV25-1, the J call TRBJ1-5, with no clear D. The sample taken for sequencing was PBMCs. This sequence originates from a young woman in good health. CDR3 DNA sequence: TGTGCCAGCAGTCACGATCAGCCCCAGCATTTT. Its protein is CASSHDQPQHF.